This T cell receptor (beta chain) was found in a study of blood T cell repertoires in COVID-19. The germline V gene has CDR1 MNHEY and CDR2 SVGAGI. This CDR3 contains 13 residues. V shed 6 bases and J shed 7 bases, with 15 bases lying between them. Authors' methods: Amplification from reference gene primers served as the basis for estimated nucleated cell counts. Sequencing used immunoSEQ multiplex PCR; TCRdb keeps in-frame clones, though not all of them. For V, J and clone size, that table is used; D and trimming come from the DNA. The sample holds around 120,000 clones, approximately 87% seen once. This clonotype originated in a woman aged 70-85 years with acute or convalescent COVID-19. The rearrangement links TRBV6-5 to TRBJ1-2; perhaps TRBD1 as D (5 bases). The specimen sequenced was peripheral blood. Here the CDR3 DNA reads TGTGCCAGCAGCTCCAACAGGAATTTTGGCTACACCTTC. Its translation: CASSSNRNFGYTF.